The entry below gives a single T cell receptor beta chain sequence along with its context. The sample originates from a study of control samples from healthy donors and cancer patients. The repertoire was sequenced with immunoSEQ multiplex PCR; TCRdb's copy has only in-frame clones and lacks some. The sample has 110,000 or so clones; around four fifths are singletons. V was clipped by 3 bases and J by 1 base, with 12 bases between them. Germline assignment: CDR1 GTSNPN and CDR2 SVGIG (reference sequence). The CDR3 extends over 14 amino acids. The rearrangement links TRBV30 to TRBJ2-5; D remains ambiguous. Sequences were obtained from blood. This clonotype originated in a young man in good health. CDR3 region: CAWRGRGPQETQYF. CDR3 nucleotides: TGTGCCTGGAGAGGACGCGGACCCCAAGAGACCCAGTACTTC.